The rows below give T cell receptor beta chains drawn from one sample of a study of graft-versus-host responses after intestinal transplantation. Only in-frame clones appear in the TCRdb table, and some are missing; sequencing was by immunoSEQ multiplex PCR. The top ten hold approximately 1.5% of the sample, which has about 57,000 clones, roughly 90% seen once. Sample: PBMCs, taken 26 days after transplant. These receptors were taken from a human patient who received an intestinal transplant, so some T cells may come from the graft donor. Both conserved end residues are part of each CDR3. Each record gives: V gene, clone size, J gene, D gene, CDR3 DNA, CDR3 protein. A D gene is named only where the DNA matches it firmly. A clone size is listed for some rows: how often the clone was seen (once, few, many), or a class if it is expanded.

v_call: TRBV19
clone_size: NA
j_call: TRBJ2-7
d_call: TRBD2
cdr3_nt: TGTGCCAGTAGTGGAGCGGGGAGGAGCTCCTACGAGCAGTACTTC
cdr3_aa: CASSGAGRSSYEQYF

v_call: TRBV29-1
clone_size: NA
j_call: TRBJ2-3
d_call: TRBD2
cdr3_nt: TGCAGCGTTGATGGGGGACTAGCGGTGTCAGATACGCAGTATTTT
cdr3_aa: CSVDGGLAVSDTQYF

v_call: TRBV27
clone_size: NA
j_call: TRBJ2-5
d_call: NA
cdr3_nt: TGTGCCAGCAGTCCTTCACTAGCATTGGAGACCCAGTACTTC
cdr3_aa: CASSPSLALETQYF

v_call: TRBV6-6
clone_size: NA
j_call: TRBJ2-3
d_call: TRBD2
cdr3_nt: TGTGCCAGCAGTTACGGGGGGGGCACAGATACGCAGTATTTT
cdr3_aa: CASSYGGGTDTQYF

v_call: TRBV30
clone_size: NA
j_call: TRBJ1-3
d_call: TRBD1
cdr3_nt: TGTGCCTGGAGTCAAGGGGGGACAGTGCGAAACACCATATATTTT
cdr3_aa: CAWSQGGTVRNTIYF

v_call: TRBV5-6
clone_size: NA
j_call: TRBJ2-1
d_call: TRBD1
cdr3_nt: TGTGCCAGCAGCCCGTGGACAGGGTCCGGCAATGAGCAGTTCTTC
cdr3_aa: CASSPWTGSGNEQFF

v_call: TRBV5-5
clone_size: NA
j_call: TRBJ2-7
d_call: TRBD2
cdr3_nt: TGTGCCAGCAGCCAGGGACTAGCGGGGACCTACGAGCAGTACTTC
cdr3_aa: CASSQGLAGTYEQYF

v_call: TRBV2
clone_size: NA
j_call: TRBJ1-3
d_call: NA
cdr3_nt: TGTGCCAGCAGTGAACGGACTCTTTCTGGAAACACCATATATTTT
cdr3_aa: CASSERTLSGNTIYF

v_call: TRBV2
clone_size: NA
j_call: TRBJ1-2
d_call: NA
cdr3_nt: TGTGCCAGCAATCACCCAGGGTTGGATGGCTACACCTTC
cdr3_aa: CASNHPGLDGYTF

v_call: TRBV29-1
clone_size: NA
j_call: TRBJ2-3
d_call: NA
cdr3_nt: TGCAGCGTTGATTGGGCCTATACGCAGTATTTT
cdr3_aa: CSVDWAYTQYF

v_call: TRBV19
clone_size: NA
j_call: TRBJ2-3
d_call: TRBD2
cdr3_nt: TGTGCCAGTAGTATCCGCGGGGGTTGGACAGATACGCAGTATTTT
cdr3_aa: CASSIRGGWTDTQYF

v_call: TRBV2
clone_size: NA
j_call: TRBJ1-5
d_call: NA
cdr3_nt: TGTGCCAGCAGTGAAACGGGAGGGGTAAGCAATCAGCCCCAGCATTTT
cdr3_aa: CASSETGGVSNQPQHF

v_call: TRBV2
clone_size: once
j_call: TRBJ2-1
d_call: NA
cdr3_nt: TGTGCCAGCAGTGGAAGCGGTTCCTACAATGAGCAGTTCTTC
cdr3_aa: CASSGSGSYNEQFF